The 6 T cell receptor beta chains reported below all come from one sample, sequenced in a study of T-cell memory formation after mild COVID-19. A single record per CDR3 protein comes from TCRdb applying MiXCR to the 5' RACE reads. The sample consists of more than 250,000 distinct CDR3 sequences, 16% of them appearing once. The sequenced sample was PBMCs or a T cell subset sorted from them (not recorded which). The receptors were sampled from a man younger than 35 who had mild COVID-19 (a few samples of this study predate the infection). Cell type and time point are not known.

Many counts were recorded for this clonotype. The chain carries TRBV2 and TRBJ2-7, with a weak D call TRBD2 (7 bases). CDR1 and CDR2 from the germline V gene are SNHLY and FYNNEI. The CDR3 is 14 amino acids. Trimming shortened V by 1 base and J by 2 bases, and 9 bases separated the two germline ends. CDR3 sequence reads: CASSEVRGPYEQYF. CDR3 nucleotides: TGTGCCAGCAGTGAAGTGCGGGGGCCCTACGAGCAGTACTTC.

This clonotype was recorded a few times. The chain uses TRBV4-2 and TRBJ2-5; TRBD2 matches at 10 bases. This CDR3 spans 17 amino acids. The junction had 10 bases not matched to a gene; V was cut back by 1 base and J by 5 bases. Germline CDR1 is LGHNA and CDR2 is YNFKEQ. CDR3 bases: TGTGCCAGCAGCCAAGCCCGCACAGCGGGGGGGAGGGAGACCCAGTACTTC. Protein sequence: CASSQARTAGGRETQYF.

This clonotype turned up a few times. This rearrangement joins TRBV6-5 to TRBJ1-4; D is possibly TRBD1 (6 bases). V shed 6 bases and J shed 5 bases, with 13 bases lying between them. Germline CDR1 reads MNHEY; CDR2 reads SVGAGI. This CDR3 region has 14 residues. As DNA, the CDR3 is TGTGCCAGCAGCCCCGGGGGGGCAAATGAAAAACTGTTTTTT. Translating gives CASSPGGANEKLFF.

The chain is built from TRBV28 and TRBJ2-7, with D perhaps matching TRBD2 (5 bases). The CDR3 is 14 residues long. Trimming cost V 4 bases and J 0 bases, with 10 bases left between them. Per germline, CDR1 MDHEN and CDR2 SYDVKM. The DNA of the CDR3 is TGTGCCAGCAGTTCGGGCGGGTCCTCCTACGAGCAGTACGTC. Its protein product is CASSSGGSSYEQYV.

The genes are TRBV7-2 and TRBJ2-3, with D perhaps matching TRBD2 (6 bases). Germline CDR1 and CDR2: SGHTA and FQGNSA. This CDR3 region has 13 residues. Deletions cut 5 bases from V and 6 bases from J, with 12 bases between. This CDR3 reads CASSLRGSDTQYF. Here the CDR3 DNA reads TGTGCCAGCAGCCTGCGGGGTTCCGATACGCAGTATTTT.

The V call is TRBV4-1, the J call TRBJ2-2; tentatively, D is TRBD2 (6 bases). Germline V gene data show CDR1 as MGHRA and CDR2 as YSYEKL. V lost 11 bases to trimming and J lost 6 bases, with 19 bases between them. The CDR3 sequence is 14 residues long. The CDR3 coding sequence is TGCGCCTCGGCCCCTGGCGGGGTCCCCGGGGAGCTGTTTTTT. Its protein is CASAPGGVPGELFF.